A selection of T cell receptor beta chains follows, all from one sample in a study of T cell changes during pregnancy in multiple sclerosis. Sequencing used immunoSEQ multiplex PCR; TCRdb keeps in-frame clones, though not all of them. The profile shows 100,000 or so clones, nearly 95% of them singletons. The sequenced sample was peripheral blood, obtained after pregnancy. The receptors come from a female donor in good health, enrolled as a control in a pregnancy study. Both conserved end residues are part of each CDR3. A D gene is named only where the DNA matches it firmly. A clone size is listed for some rows: how often the clone was seen (once, few, many), or a class if it is expanded.

v_gene,j_gene,d_gene,abundance,CDR3nt,CDR3aa
TRBV4-2,TRBJ2-1,.,.,TGTGCCAGCAGCCAAGATAGTACGGGATCCTACAATGAGCAGTTCTTC,CASSQDSTGSYNEQFF
TRBV7-8,TRBJ1-5,.,.,TGTGCCAGCAGCTTAGCAGGGGCCCCTAATCAGCCCCAGCATTTT,CASSLAGAPNQPQHF
TRBV7-2,TRBJ1-2,.,.,TGTGCCAGCAGCTTAGCGGGGGGGGCAGCCGGCTACACCTTC,CASSLAGGAAGYTF
TRBV10-3,TRBJ1-1,.,.,TGTGCCATCAGTGAATTCTCAGGGGTTGAAGCTTTCTTT,CAISEFSGVEAFF
TRBV28,TRBJ2-7,TRBD2,.,TGTGCCAGCAGCCCCGCTAGCGAGCGGGAGGGCCTCAACGAGCAGTACTTC,CASSPASEREGLNEQYF
TRBV2,TRBJ2-7,TRBD1,.,TGTGCCAGCAGCCTGACAACCGGGACAGGGGCCTACGAGCAGTACTTC,CASSLTTGTGAYEQYF
TRBV5-1,TRBJ2-3,.,once,TGCGCCAGCAGCCTCCGGACAGCCAGCACAGATACGCAGTATTTT,CASSLRTASTDTQYF
TRBV7-9,TRBJ1-1,.,few,TGTGCCAGCAGCTTGCGGGGAAGGGGGAACACTGAAGCTTTCTTT,CASSLRGRGNTEAFF
TRBV27,TRBJ1-5,.,.,TGTGCCAGCAGTTTTGGGGCCCTCCGTGGGAATCAGCCCCAGCATTTT,CASSFGALRGNQPQHF
TRBV5-1,TRBJ2-2,.,.,TGCGCCAGCAGCTTGTTGCCGGGAGCGGACACCGGGGAGCTGTTTTTT,CASSLLPGADTGELFF
TRBV28,TRBJ2-7,.,.,TGTGCCAGCAGTTTATGGAGCGGAGCTCACAACTACGAGCAGTACTTC,CASSLWSGAHNYEQYF
TRBV7-2,TRBJ2-3,TRBD2,.,TGTGCCAGCACCAACGGCGGGAGGGCTCTCGATACGCAGTATTTT,CASTNGGRALDTQYF
TRBV11-2,TRBJ1-2,.,once,TGTGCCAGCAGCTTAGACAGAAACGGCTACACCTTC,CASSLDRNGYTF
TRBV6-1,TRBJ1-3,.,.,TGTGCCAGCACAGACAGGAGCTCTGGAAACACCATATATTTT,CASTDRSSGNTIYF
TRBV7-2,TRBJ2-6,.,.,TGTGCCATGAGCCTCTCTGGGGCCAACGTCCTGACTTTC,CAMSLSGANVLTF
TRBV15,TRBJ2-5,.,.,TGTGCCACCAGCAGAGATAAGTTCCCCGGGGAGACCCAGTACTTC,CATSRDKFPGETQYF
TRBV27,TRBJ2-3,TRBD2,.,TGTGCCAGCAGTCGACTAGCGGGAGGTTTGGCAGATACGCAGTATTTT,CASSRLAGGLADTQYF
TRBV21-1,TRBJ1-2,.,.,TGTGCCAGCAGCAACCCAGACAGGGGCCACGGCTACACCTTC,CASSNPDRGHGYTF
TRBV2,TRBJ2-2,.,.,TGTGCCAGCAGTTACGCCGGGAGCCACGGGGAGCTGTTTTTT,CASSYAGSHGELFF
TRBV5-1,TRBJ2-1,TRBD2,.,TGCGCCAGCAGCTCATGGGGGGGGGTTACCTACAATGAGCAGTTCTTC,CASSSWGGVTYNEQFF
TRBV9,TRBJ1-5,.,.,TGTGCCAGCAGCGTAGAGCCCGGGGGCAATCAGCCCCAGCATTTT,CASSVEPGGNQPQHF
TRBV5-4,TRBJ2-5,TRBD2,.,TGTGCCAGCAGCACCTTAGCGGGAGCAACCTCACAAGAGACCCAGTACTTC,CASSTLAGATSQETQYF
TRBV28,TRBJ1-5,TRBD1,.,TGTGCCAGCGCCGACAGGGGGCATCTCTATCAGCCCCAGCATTTT,CASADRGHLYQPQHF
TRBV28,TRBJ2-7,TRBD1,once,TGTGCCAGCAAGTCGGGACAGGGGTACGAGCAGTACTTC,CASKSGQGYEQYF
TRBV27,TRBJ1-5,.,.,TGTGCCAGCAGTTTATCGAAGAGGGTAAATCAGCCCCAGCATTTT,CASSLSKRVNQPQHF
TRBV4-1,TRBJ1-1,TRBD1,.,TGCGCCAGCAGGACAGGGTTCAACACTGAAGCTTTCTTT,CASRTGFNTEAFF
TRBV5-4,TRBJ2-5,TRBD1,.,TGTGCCAGCAGCGGGGACAGGGGGCGCCCAGAGACCCAGTACTTC,CASSGDRGRPETQYF